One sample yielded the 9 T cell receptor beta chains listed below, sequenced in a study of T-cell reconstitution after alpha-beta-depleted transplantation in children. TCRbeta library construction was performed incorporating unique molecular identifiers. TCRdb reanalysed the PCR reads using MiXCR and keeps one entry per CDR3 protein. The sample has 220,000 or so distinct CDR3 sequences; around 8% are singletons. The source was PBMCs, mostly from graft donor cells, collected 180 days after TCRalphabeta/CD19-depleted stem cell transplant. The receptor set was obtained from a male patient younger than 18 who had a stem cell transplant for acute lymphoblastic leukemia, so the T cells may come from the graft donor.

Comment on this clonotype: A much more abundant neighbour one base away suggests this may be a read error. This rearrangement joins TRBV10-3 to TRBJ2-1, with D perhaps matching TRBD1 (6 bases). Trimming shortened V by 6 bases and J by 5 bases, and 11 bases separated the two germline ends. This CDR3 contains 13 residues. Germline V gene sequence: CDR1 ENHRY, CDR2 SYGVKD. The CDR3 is CAIRGTRDNEQFF. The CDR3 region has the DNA TGTGCCATCAGGGGGACAAGGGACAATGAGCAGTTCTTC.

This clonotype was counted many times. The chain's CDR3 is CASSLFTGELFF. The CDR3 nucleotides read TGTGCCAGCAGTTTGTTCACCGGGGAGCTGTTTTTT. This chain joins TRBV27 and TRBJ2-2; no definite D call. CDR3 length: 12 amino acids. From germline, CDR1 is MNHEY and CDR2 SMNVEV (reference sequence). The germline V and J ends were trimmed by 3 bases and 4 bases, with 3 bases remaining between them.

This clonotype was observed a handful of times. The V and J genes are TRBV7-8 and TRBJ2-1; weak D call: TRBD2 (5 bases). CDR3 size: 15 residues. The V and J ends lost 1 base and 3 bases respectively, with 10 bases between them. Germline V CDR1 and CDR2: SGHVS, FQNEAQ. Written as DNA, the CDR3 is TGTGCCAGCAGCTTAGAAGGTAGCGTCTACAATGAGCAGTTCTTC. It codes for CASSLEGSVYNEQFF.

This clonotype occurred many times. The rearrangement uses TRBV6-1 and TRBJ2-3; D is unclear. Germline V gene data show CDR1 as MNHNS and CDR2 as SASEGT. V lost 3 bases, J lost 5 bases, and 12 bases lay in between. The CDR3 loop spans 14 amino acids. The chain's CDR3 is CASSEGRSKDTQYF. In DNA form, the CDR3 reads TGTGCCAGCAGTGAGGGCAGATCAAAAGATACGCAGTATTTT.

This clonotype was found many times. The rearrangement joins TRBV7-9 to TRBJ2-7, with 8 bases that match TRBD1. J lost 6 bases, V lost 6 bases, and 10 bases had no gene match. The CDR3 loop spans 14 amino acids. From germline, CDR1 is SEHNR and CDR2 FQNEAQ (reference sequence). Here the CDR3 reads CASSAPGQGFEQYF. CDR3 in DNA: TGTGCCAGCAGTGCCCCCGGACAGGGTTTCGAGCAGTACTTC.

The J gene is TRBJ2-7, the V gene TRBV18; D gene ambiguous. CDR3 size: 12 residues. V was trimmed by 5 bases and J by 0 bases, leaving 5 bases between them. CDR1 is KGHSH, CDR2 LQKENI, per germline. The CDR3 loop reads CASSTSSYEQYF. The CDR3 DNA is TGTGCCAGCTCAACGAGCTCCTACGAGCAGTACTTC. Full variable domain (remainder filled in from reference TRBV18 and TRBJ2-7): NAGVMQNPRHLVRRRGQEARLRCSPMKGHSHVYWYRQLPEEGLKFMVYLQKENIIDESGMPKERFSAEFPKEGPSILRIQQVVRGDSAAYFCASSTSSYEQYFGPGTRLTVT.

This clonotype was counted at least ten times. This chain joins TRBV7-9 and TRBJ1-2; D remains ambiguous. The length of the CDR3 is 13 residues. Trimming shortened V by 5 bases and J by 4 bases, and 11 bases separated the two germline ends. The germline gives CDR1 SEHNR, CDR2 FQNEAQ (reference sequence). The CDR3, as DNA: TGTGCCAGCAGCACCCCAGTTCCCTATGGCTACACCTTC. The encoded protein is CASSTPVPYGYTF.

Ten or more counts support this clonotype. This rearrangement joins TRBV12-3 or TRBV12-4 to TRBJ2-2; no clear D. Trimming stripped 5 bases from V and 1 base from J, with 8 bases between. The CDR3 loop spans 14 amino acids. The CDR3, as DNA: TGTGCCAGCAGTGTTGGGCAGAACACCGGGGAGCTGTTTTTT. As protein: CASSVGQNTGELFF.

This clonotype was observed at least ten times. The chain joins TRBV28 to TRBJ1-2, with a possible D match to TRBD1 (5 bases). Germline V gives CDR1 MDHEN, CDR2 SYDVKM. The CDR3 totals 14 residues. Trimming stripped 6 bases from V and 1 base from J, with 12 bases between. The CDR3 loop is CASSLTEINYGYTF. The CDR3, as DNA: TGTGCCAGCAGCCTGACAGAGATTAACTATGGCTACACCTTC.